Listed here are 31 T cell receptor beta chains from one sample, sequenced in a study of T cells after yellow fever vaccination. MiXCR, applied by TCRdb to the 5' RACE reads, yields one record per CDR3 protein. In the table there are around 340,000 distinct CDR3 sequences, about 12% of which are singletons. The specimen comprised CD4+ T cells sorted from PBMCs, sampled 15 days after the yellow fever booster vaccination. Every receptor here comes from a man aged 18 to 29 who received the YFV17D yellow fever vaccine.

The gene calls are TRBV4-1 and TRBJ2-7, with D unresolved. Germline CDR1 MGHRA, CDR2 YSYEKL. Trimming shortened V by 1 base and J by 3 bases, and 13 bases separated the two germline ends. The CDR3 length is 15 residues. CDR3 region: CASSQAMVGRYEQYF. DNA of the CDR3: TGCGCCAGCAGCCAAGCAATGGTCGGGCGCTACGAGCAGTACTTC.

A few counts support this clonotype. The chain couples TRBV20-1 to TRBJ2-6, with D uncertain. Germline V lookup: CDR1 DFQATT, CDR2 SNEGSKA (reference sequence). Deletions cut 4 bases from V and 2 bases from J, with 12 bases between. The CDR3 has 15 residues. CDR3 loop: CSATRPGTGANVLTF. CDR3 DNA: TGCAGTGCTACTAGGCCAGGCACTGGGGCCAACGTCCTGACTTTC.

This clonotype was recorded a few times. DNA of the CDR3: TGTGCCAGCAGCTTTGTCGGACAAGCCCGAAACACCATATATTTT. As protein: CASSFVGQARNTIYF. This rearrangement joins TRBV5-6 to TRBJ1-3, with D perhaps TRBD1 (5 bases). Trimming took off 2 bases at V and 5 bases at J, with 14 bases between the two ends. From germline, CDR1 is SGHDT and CDR2 YYEEEE. CDR3 length: 15 amino acids.

This clonotype was detected many times. The CDR3 loop reads CASSITTAGGGETQYF. The DNA of the CDR3 is TGCGCCAGCAGCATTACCACCGCCGGGGGCGGGGAGACCCAGTACTTC. The chain uses TRBV5-1 and TRBJ2-5; D tentatively fits TRBD1 or TRBD2 (6 bases each). Germline assignment: CDR1 SGHRS and CDR2 YFSETQ. V dropped 4 bases and J dropped 5 bases, with 21 bases sitting between them. This CDR3 region has 16 residues.

The table lists this clonotype with many counts. This chain uses TRBV7-2 with TRBJ2-1; TRBD1 might be the D (6 bases). The CDR3 loop spans 15 amino acids. Trimming removed 7 bases at V and 3 bases at J, with 16 bases between. Germline loops: CDR1 SGHTA, CDR2 FQGNSA. The CDR3 coding sequence is TGTGCCAGCACCATCCCAAGGGGGTTCTACAATGAGCAGTTCTTC. Translation: CASTIPRGFYNEQFF.

This clonotype was recorded a few times. The chain joins TRBV12-3 or TRBV12-4 to TRBJ1-1; D gene uncertain. This CDR3 is built from 12 residues. The ends were cut back, 6 bases at V and 1 base at J, with 6 bases in the middle. This CDR3 reads CASRRQNTEAFF. The DNA for the CDR3 is TGTGCCAGCAGACGACAGAACACTGAAGCTTTCTTT.

This clonotype was observed many times. The rearrangement links TRBV28 to TRBJ2-7; 7 bases are shared with TRBD1. Germline values: CDR1 MDHEN, CDR2 SYDVKM. This CDR3 is built from 14 residues. With 4 bases clipped from V and 0 bases from J, the junction kept 3 bases outside the gene matches. CDR3 region: CASSSGQSSYEQYV. As DNA, the CDR3 is TGTGCCAGCAGTTCGGGACAGAGCTCCTACGAGCAGTACGTC.

Remarks on this clonotype: A read error may explain this, as a much larger clone is one base away. CDR3 nucleotides: TGTGCCAGCAGTTACTGGAAGGGACAGGGGACTGAACCTTTCTTT. It specifies CASSYWKGQGTEPFF. The chain has TRBV6-5 and TRBJ1-1, with 10 nucleotides matching TRBD1. CDR3 size: 15 residues. The germline gives CDR1 MNHEY, CDR2 SVGAGI.

This chain links TRBV5-4 with TRBJ2-7; no reliable D call. V was clipped by 4 bases and J by 3 bases, with 11 bases between them. The CDR3 length is 13 residues. Germline V gene lookup returns CDR1 SGHNT and CDR2 YYREEE (reference sequence). In DNA form, the CDR3 reads TGTGCCAGCAGCCCGGGTCACGACTACGAGCAGTACTTC. Encoded protein: CASSPGHDYEQYF.

V usage is TRBV5-1 and J usage is TRBJ2-2; TRBD2 matches at 7 bases. The CDR3 consists of 17 residues. V was pared by 4 bases and J by 1 base, with 10 bases of the junction left unmatched. CDR1 and CDR2 (germline): SGHRS, YFSETQ. The CDR3 protein is CASSPRGGRGNTGELFF. The CDR3 bases are TGCGCCAGCAGCCCACGCGGGGGTCGAGGGAACACCGGGGAGCTGTTTTTT.

This clonotype was counted ten times or more. The rearrangement links TRBV7-8 to TRBJ2-1; D gene uncertain. V was trimmed by 5 bases and J by 3 bases, leaving 11 bases between them. The V gene's germline CDR1 is SGHVS and CDR2 FQNEAQ. CDR3 length: 14 residues. CDR3: CASSRPRGYNEQFF. The CDR3 bases are TGTGCCAGCAGCCGCCCCCGCGGCTACAATGAGCAGTTCTTC.

This clonotype was picked up a small number of times. The chain couples TRBV20-1 to TRBJ1-2; TRBD1 might be the D (5 bases). Germline CDR1 is DFQATT and CDR2 is SNEGSKA (reference sequence). Trimming took 3 bases from V and 8 from J, leaving 19 bases between them. This CDR3 is 14 amino acids long. CDR3 nucleotides: TGCAGTGCTAGCCACCGGGACGGAGCGAGAGGCTACACCTTC. Protein sequence: CSASHRDGARGYTF.

In DNA form, the CDR3 reads TGTGCCAGCAGCGTCCCTGAAGCTTTCTTT. Translated: CASSVPEAFF. The chain combines TRBV9 with TRBJ1-1, with no clear D. The CDR3 runs to 10 residues. Germline V gene data show CDR1 as SGDLS and CDR2 as YYNGEE. V was clipped by 2 bases and J by 6 bases, with 2 bases between them. Full variable domain (outside the CDR3, taken from reference TRBV9 and TRBJ1-1): DSGVTQTPKHLITATGQRVTLRCSPRSGDLSVYWYQQSLDQGLQFLIQYYNGEERAKGNILERFSAQQFPDLHSELNLSSLELGDSALYFCASSVPEAFFGQGTRLTVV.

In this sample, this clonotype turned up a few times. V is TRBV4-3 and J is TRBJ2-5, with no clear D. Germline V CDR1 and CDR2: LGHNA, YSLEER. The ends were cut back, 3 bases at V and 0 bases at J, with 11 bases in the middle. The CDR3 spans 15 residues. CDR3 sequence reads: CASSQAYGYQETQYF. The CDR3 region has the DNA TGCGCCAGCAGCCAGGCCTACGGGTACCAAGAGACCCAGTACTTC.

The V gene is TRBV24-1, the J gene TRBJ2-6; D perhaps matches TRBD1 (6 bases). V was cut by 4 bases and J by 0 bases, with 6 bases left in between. Germline V gene sequence: CDR1 KGHDR, CDR2 SFDVKD. The CDR3 has 15 residues. CDR3 region: CATSEGGSGANVLTF. The DNA for the CDR3 is TGTGCCACCAGTGAAGGGGGCTCTGGGGCCAACGTCCTGACTTTC.

This clonotype came up a few times. The chain employs TRBV5-6 and TRBJ2-7; D is perhaps TRBD1 (5 bases). The CDR3 totals 15 residues. V dropped 2 bases and J dropped 7 bases, with 19 bases sitting between them. Looked up from germline, CDR1 is SGHDT and CDR2 is YYEEEE. The CDR3 DNA is TGTGCCAGCAGCTTATTTGCAGGGATGAGTCGGGAGCAGTACTTC. Translated, it gives CASSLFAGMSREQYF.

This clonotype has only a few counts. The V gene is TRBV5-1, the J gene TRBJ1-4; D unresolved. The V gene lost 0 bases and the J gene lost 0 bases, with 9 bases spanning the gap. The CDR3 contains 16 residues. CDR1 is SGHRS, CDR2 YFSETQ, per germline. CDR3 sequence: CASSLGAAATNEKLFF. The CDR3 DNA sequence: TGCGCCAGCAGCTTGGGCGCGGCTGCAACTAATGAAAAACTGTTTTTT.

The table lists this clonotype with a count of one. The chain combines TRBV7-9 with TRBJ2-7, with TRBD2 as a possible D gene (6 bases). CDR1 is SEHNR and CDR2 is FQNEAQ in the germline V gene (reference sequence). The CDR3 consists of 14 residues. CDR3 bases: TGTGCGCGCAGCCGTGCGGGGTCCCCCCACGAGCAGTACTTC. It yields the protein CARSRAGSPHEQYF.

The chain uses TRBV7-2 and TRBJ2-5, with D possibly being TRBD1 (7 bases). Germline CDR1 is SGHTA and CDR2 is FQGNSA. The CDR3 is 15 residues long. Between the trimmed V and J ends, which lost 5 bases and 5 bases, there was a span of 18 bases. CDR3 protein: CASSTRQGGWETQYF. Here the CDR3 DNA reads TGTGCCAGCAGCACTAGACAGGGAGGTTGGGAGACCCAGTACTTC.

The chain joins TRBV4-3 to TRBJ2-7; TRBD1 might be the D (7 bases). CDR3 length equals 14 residues. V lost 1 base and J 6 bases, leaving 13 bases between the germline ends. From germline, CDR1 is LGHNA and CDR2 YSLEER. CDR3 sequence: CASSQVAAGGEQYF. The CDR3 bases are TGCGCCAGCAGCCAAGTAGCGGCAGGGGGCGAGCAGTACTTC.

In its sample, this clonotype was seen a few times. The V call is TRBV19, the J call TRBJ2-5; unclear D gene. The germline V gene encodes CDR1 LNHDA and CDR2 SQIVND (reference sequence). The V gene lost 5 bases and the J gene lost 2 bases, with 9 bases spanning the gap. This CDR3 is 13 amino acids long. CDR3 bases: TGTGCCAGTAGTCCCCCAGAACAAGAGACCCAGTACTTC. It specifies CASSPPEQETQYF.

The chain employs TRBV7-8 and TRBJ2-7; perhaps TRBD1 as D (5 bases). This CDR3 is 15 amino acids long. Germline loops: CDR1 SGHVS, CDR2 FQNEAQ. Trimming cost V 5 bases and J 2 bases, with 16 bases left between them. CDR3 in DNA: TGTGCCAGCAGCCCACGGAGACAGAGCCCCTACGAGCAGTACTTC. Translation gives CASSPRRQSPYEQYF.

The chain employs TRBV20-1 and TRBJ2-1; TRBD2 matches at 14 bases. The V gene end was trimmed by 6 bases and the J gene end by 1 base; junction bases not matched to a gene: 8. Germline V gene sequence: CDR1 DFQATT, CDR2 SNEGSKA (reference sequence). CDR3 length equals 17 residues. The CDR3, as DNA: TGCAGTGCAACGACTAGCGGGGGGGCTTTTTCCTACAATGAGCAGTTCTTC. Translation: CSATTSGGAFSYNEQFF.

In its sample, this clonotype was seen a few times. This chain links TRBV5-1 with TRBJ2-2, with D possibly TRBD2 on 5 matching bases. CDR3 size: 16 residues. Trimming pared 4 bases from V and 3 bases from J, leaving 16 bases between. Looked up from germline, CDR1 is SGHRS and CDR2 is YFSETQ. CDR3 loop: CASSDLVTRDTGELFF. CDR3 bases: TGCGCCAGCAGCGATCTGGTAACGAGGGACACCGGGGAGCTGTTTTTT. The full variable domain, rest sourced from reference TRBV5-1 and TRBJ2-2, is KAGVTQTPRYLIKTRGQQVTLSCSPISGHRSVSWYQQTPGQGLQFLFEYFSETQRNKGNFPGRFSGRQFSNSRSEMNVSTLELGDSALYLCASSDLVTRDTGELFFGEGSRLTVL.

As DNA, the CDR3 is TGTGCCAGCAGCCGAATTGGACGGCAACGGTCTGGGGCCAACGTCCTGACTTTC. It codes for CASSRIGRQRSGANVLTF. The gene calls are TRBV3-1 and TRBJ2-6, with D unclear. The V end lost 4 bases, the J end lost 1 base, and 17 bases lay between the germline ends. The CDR3 has 18 residues. The germline V gene has CDR1 LGHDT and CDR2 YNNKEL (reference sequence).

This clonotype was observed a few times. The genes are TRBV6-6 and TRBJ1-2; D is perhaps TRBD1 (6 bases). Germline CDR1 is MNHNY and CDR2 is SVGAGI (reference sequence). The ends were cut back, 2 bases at V and 10 bases at J, with 14 bases in the middle. This CDR3 is built from 13 residues. CDR3 DNA: TGTGCCAGCAGTTACGGGGGCAGGGGACACTACACCTTC. This translates into CASSYGGRGHYTF.

This chain links TRBV10-3 with TRBJ1-5, with 7 bases fitting TRBD1. The V gene end was trimmed by 4 bases and the J gene end by 1 base; junction bases not matched to a gene: 4. CDR3 length: 15 amino acids. Germline V lookup: CDR1 ENHRY, CDR2 SYGVKD. CDR3: CAISGTGLSNQPQHF. For the CDR3, the DNA is TGTGCCATCAGTGGGACAGGATTGAGCAATCAGCCCCAGCATTTT.

This clonotype has a handful of counts. The rearrangement links TRBV7-9 to TRBJ1-2, with a weak D call TRBD1 (5 bases). Trimming removed 3 bases at V and 7 bases at J, with 9 bases between. Per the germline V gene, CDR1 is SEHNR and CDR2 is FQNEAQ (reference sequence). This CDR3 is 12 amino acids long. For the CDR3, the DNA is TGTGCCAGCAGCTTTCAAGGGGTTGGCTACACCTTC. This codes for CASSFQGVGYTF.

This clonotype was found many times. The J gene is TRBJ2-1, the V gene TRBV7-2; a possible D gene is TRBD1 (6 bases). Germline V lookup: CDR1 SGHTA, CDR2 FQGNSA. The CDR3 extends over 16 amino acids. Deletions cut 0 bases from V and 0 bases from J, with 9 bases between. CDR3 region: CASSLAGGGSYNEQFF. The CDR3 nucleotides read TGTGCCAGCAGCTTAGCTGGGGGCGGCTCCTACAATGAGCAGTTCTTC.

The sample holds many counts of this clonotype. The chain recombines TRBV6-2 or TRBV6-3 with TRBJ2-7; D is possibly TRBD1 (6 bases). Germline V gene data show CDR1 as MNHEY and CDR2 as SVGEGT. Trimming pared 5 bases from V and 2 bases from J, leaving 10 bases between. The CDR3 extends over 13 amino acids. The CDR3 loop reads CASSTGTTYEQYV. The CDR3 nucleotides are TGTGCCAGCAGTACCGGGACAACCTACGAGCAGTACGTC.

The sample holds a few counts of this clonotype. The V and J genes are TRBV28 and TRBJ1-2, with no clear D. Germline V lookup: CDR1 MDHEN, CDR2 SYDVKM. Trimming pared 6 bases from V and 8 bases from J, leaving 13 bases between. CDR3 size: 12 residues. DNA of the CDR3: TGTGCCAGCAGGAACTCACTCGAAGGCTACACCTTC. The encoded protein is CASRNSLEGYTF.